One sample yielded the 18 T cell receptor beta chains listed below, sequenced in a study of CD8+ T cells in alopecia areata. Extraction and reverse transcription of RNA yielded cDNA as the sequencing template. This table comes from immunoSEQ multiplex PCR, and its TCRdb copy is limited to in-frame clones, with some not included. The data hold around 100,000 clones, with 55% observed a single time. The sample taken for sequencing was CD4+ T cells sorted from blood. The receptors here all came from a human donor in good health.

The V gene is TRBV2, the J gene TRBJ1-4; D not resolved. This CDR3 is built from 14 residues. Deletions cut 4 bases from V and 8 bases from J, with 14 bases between. Germline CDR1 reads SNHLY; CDR2 reads FYNNEI. CDR3 sequence (DNA): TGTGCCAGCAGTGGGATCACGGGCGCCGAAAAACTGTTTTTT. It encodes CASSGITGAEKLFF.

The chain couples TRBV28 to TRBJ1-2; D remains ambiguous. The length of the CDR3 is 16 residues. The germline V gene has CDR1 MDHEN and CDR2 SYDVKM. V gave up 2 bases and J gave up 4 bases, with 17 bases separating them. This CDR3 is CASSLMGRSLSYGYTF. CDR3 nucleotides: TGTGCCAGCAGTTTAATGGGCAGGAGCCTTTCCTATGGCTACACCTTC.

J is TRBJ1-5 and V is TRBV7-9; D remains ambiguous. V was trimmed by 1 base and J by 0 bases, leaving 7 bases between them. The V gene's germline CDR1 is SEHNR and CDR2 FQNEAQ (reference sequence). This CDR3 spans 15 amino acids. The CDR3 nucleotides read TGTGCCAGCAGCTTAGGGTCAACTAGCAATCAGCCCCAGCATTTT. Translation: CASSLGSTSNQPQHF.

This clone was detected once. This rearrangement joins TRBV4-1 to TRBJ1-1; tentatively, D is TRBD1 (6 bases). The V gene's germline CDR1 is MGHRA and CDR2 YSYEKL. V shed 3 bases and J shed 5 bases, with 10 bases lying between them. The CDR3 has 13 amino acids. CDR3 nucleotides: TGCGCCAGCAGCCACTGGAGGGGGACTGAAGCTTTCTTT. Residues: CASSHWRGTEAFF.

This clone has a count of ten or more. The rearrangement links TRBV27 to TRBJ1-2, with 8 bases that match TRBD1. Germline V gives CDR1 MNHEY, CDR2 SMNVEV (reference sequence). There are 16 residues in the CDR3. V dropped 5 bases and J dropped 4; count of bases not matched to a gene: 12. DNA of the CDR3: TGTGCCAGCAGTCCGGCGTTTTCGACAGGGGCCTATGGCTACACCTTC. Translating gives CASSPAFSTGAYGYTF.

The gene calls are TRBV5-1 and TRBJ1-2; maybe TRBD1 (5 bases). The CDR3 spans 13 residues. CDR1 SGHRS and CDR2 YFSETQ come from the germline V gene. V lost 3 bases and J 3 bases, leaving 9 bases between the germline ends. CDR3 coding DNA: TGCGCCAGCAGCTCTTCGGGGGACTATGGCTACACCTTC. Amino acid sequence: CASSSSGDYGYTF.

The chain couples TRBV7-2 to TRBJ2-1, with D possibly matching TRBD2 (6 bases). V gave up 2 bases and J gave up 0 bases, with 11 bases separating them. Germline CDR1 reads SGHTA; CDR2 reads FQGNSA. This CDR3 region has 16 residues. The CDR3 coding sequence is TGTGCCAGCAGCTTATCGGCGGGGAGCTCCTACAATGAGCAGTTCTTC. It encodes CASSLSAGSSYNEQFF.

The table lists this clone with a few counts. The V call is TRBV7-3, the J call TRBJ2-3; TRBD2 is a possible D gene (6 bases). Germline CDR1 and CDR2: SGHTA and FQGTGA. Trimming cost V 5 bases and J 0 bases, with 15 bases left between them. CDR3 length equals 16 residues. The CDR3 coding sequence is TGTGCCAGCAGCATAAAAGGGACTGGTAGCACAGATACGCAGTATTTT. Translation gives CASSIKGTGSTDTQYF.

The table lists this clone with a few counts. The chain employs TRBV4-3 and TRBJ2-5; D might be TRBD2 (5 bases). Germline V gene sequence: CDR1 LGHNA, CDR2 YSLEER. This CDR3 has 14 residues. Between the trimmed V and J ends, which lost 4 bases and 5 bases, there was a span of 14 bases. The CDR3 DNA reads as TGCGCCAGCAGCCGAGGGCCAGCGGTGGAGACCCAGTACTTC. Protein product: CASSRGPAVETQYF.

This CDR3 is CASSWGDSSYEQYF. The CDR3 nucleotides are TGCGCCAGCAGCTGGGGGGACAGCTCCTACGAGCAGTACTTC. This rearrangement joins TRBV5-1 to TRBJ2-7; maybe TRBD1 (7 bases). Germline lookup yields CDR1 SGHRS and CDR2 YFSETQ. The ends were cut back, 3 bases at V and 0 bases at J, with 10 bases in the middle. The CDR3 spans 14 residues. Together with reference TRBV5-1 and TRBJ2-7, the CDR3 gives the full variable domain: KAGVTQTPRYLIKTRGQQVTLSCSPISGHRSVSWYQQTPGQGLQFLFEYFSETQRNKGNFPGRFSGRQFSNSRSEMNVSTLELGDSALYLCASSWGDSSYEQYFGPGTRLTVT.

The genes are TRBV10-3 and TRBJ2-7; 12 positions match TRBD1. The ends lost 5 bases at V and 6 bases at J; junction bases unmatched: 8. CDR1 and CDR2 from the germline V gene are ENHRY and SYGVKD. The CDR3 is 15 amino acids. The CDR3 reads CAISLRGQGAVEQYF. In DNA, the CDR3 is TGTGCCATCAGTCTGAGGGGACAGGGGGCCGTCGAGCAGTACTTC.

This clone was detected a few times. In DNA, the CDR3 is TGTGCCAGCAGCCCCCTTGGCGTTGCCAACACTGAAGCTTTCTTT. Amino acid sequence: CASSPLGVANTEAFF. The chain uses TRBV14 and TRBJ1-1; D remains ambiguous. Trimming shortened V by 4 bases and J by 2 bases, and 14 bases separated the two germline ends. The CDR3 has 15 residues. CDR1 is SGHDN and CDR2 is FVKESK in the germline V gene.

This clone was seen a single time. This chain joins TRBV29-1 and TRBJ2-1; D is perhaps TRBD1 or TRBD2 (5 bases each). Trimming removed 2 bases from V and 0 bases from J, with 8 bases in between. The CDR3 consists of 14 residues. Germline CDR1 is SQVTM and CDR2 is ANQGSEA. The CDR3 nucleotides read TGCAGCGTTGAATTGGGACCCTCCTACAATGAGCAGTTCTTC. Protein product: CSVELGPSYNEQFF.

This clone was seen a handful of times. The CDR3 reads CAISESSYEQYF. CDR3 DNA sequence: TGTGCCATCAGTGAGTCGTCCTACGAGCAGTACTTC. The chain links TRBV10-3 to TRBJ2-7; no clear D gene. The CDR3 spans 12 residues. The germline V gene encodes CDR1 ENHRY and CDR2 SYGVKD. The germline V and J ends were trimmed by 0 bases and 1 base, with 1 base remaining between them.

In DNA form, the CDR3 reads TGTGCCTGGAGCGCGAGCTCCTACGAGCAGTACTTC. It specifies CAWSASSYEQYF. This chain joins TRBV30 and TRBJ2-7, with D uncertain. V was pared by 3 bases and J by 0 bases, with 6 bases between. Germline assignment: CDR1 GTSNPN and CDR2 SVGIG (reference sequence). The CDR3 is made up of 12 amino acids.

The CDR3 bases are TGCGCCAGCAGCCAATGGGAACAAGAGACCCAGTACTTC. Translation: CASSQWEQETQYF. J is TRBJ2-5 and V is TRBV4-1, with D uncertain. This CDR3 region has 13 residues. The V end was cut by 2 bases, the J end by 2 bases, with 6 bases between. The V gene's germline CDR1 is MGHRA and CDR2 YSYEKL.

The chain uses TRBV27 and TRBJ1-6, with D tentatively TRBD1 (5 bases). The V end lost 5 bases, the J end lost 10 bases, and 21 bases lay between the germline ends. This CDR3 has 16 amino acids. From germline, CDR1 is MNHEY and CDR2 SMNVEV (reference sequence). DNA of the CDR3: TGTGCCAGCAGTGGACACGTCCCGGCGATAGGATCACCCCTCCACTTT. This sequence encodes CASSGHVPAIGSPLHF.

The rearrangement uses TRBV11-2 and TRBJ1-1; tentative D call: TRBD1 (5 bases). This CDR3 contains 14 residues. Trimming took off 2 bases at V and 2 bases at J, with 9 bases between the two ends. Per germline, CDR1 SGHAT and CDR2 FQNNGV. CDR3 DNA sequence: TGTGCCAGCAGCTTAACAGGTGCAAACACTGAAGCTTTCTTT. It encodes CASSLTGANTEAFF.